This T cell receptor (beta chain) stems from a study of CD8 T cells in ankylosing spondylitis. Study-wide results and caveats: A motif of several highly homologous TCR beta variants was seen as apparently characteristic of ankylosing spondylitis blood. Reportedly, significant enrichment of disease-linked clones occurred in matched ankylosing spondylitis synovial fluid. There were earlier reports of some motif variants in reactive arthritis synovial fluid and blood. CD8+ disease-linked clones were present at relatively low frequencies in blood.

Scientists made TCR beta libraries using quantitative 5'-RACE with molecular barcodes. Each CDR3 protein is one row after TCRdb ran MiXCR on the 5' RACE reads. The data contain around 490,000 distinct CDR3 sequences, approximately 5% of them singletons. This clonotype came up many times. Its antigen is undetermined. The clonotype comes from a male donor with ankylosing spondylitis. Sequenced material: blood, either unsorted or a sorted T cell fraction (not recorded which).

CDR3 amino acids: CASSFSRLSYNEQFF. The CDR3 coding sequence is TGTGCCAGCAGTTTTTCCAGGCTCTCCTACAATGAGCAGTTCTTC. The rearrangement links TRBV6-5 to TRBJ2-1; no clear D. With 4 bases removed from V and 0 bases from J, the gap between germline ends came to 10 bases. This CDR3 spans 15 amino acids. CDR1 is MNHEY, CDR2 SVGAGI, per germline.